This T cell receptor (beta chain) was profiled in a study of control samples from healthy donors and cancer patients. TCRdb keeps only in-frame clones here, not all; method: immunoSEQ multiplex PCR. This sample carries approximately 86,000 clones, approximately 95% of them seen once, and the ten largest clones take about 1.5%. This clone was counted a single time. Trimming pared 0 bases from V and 4 bases from J, leaving 10 bases between. The V gene's germline CDR1 is SGHRS and CDR2 YFSETQ. The CDR3 spans 14 residues. The sequence came from a woman aged 30 to 39 in good health. J is TRBJ1-1 and V is TRBV5-1; TRBD1 is a possible D gene (5 bases). The sequencing sample was made of blood. CDR3 amino acids: CASSLGGEGTEAFF. In DNA form, the CDR3 reads TGCGCCAGCAGCTTGGGAGGGGAGGGCACTGAAGCTTTCTTT.